The 3 T cell receptor beta chains listed next were all sequenced from one sample in a study of cytomegalovirus exposure and HLA in healthy donors. Data came from immunoSEQ multiplex PCR; TCRdb stores just in-frame clones and leaves some out. Of 250,000 to 300,000 clones in the sample, around 86% are singletons; the top ten hold approximately 1%. The sequencing sample was made of PBMCs. These receptors originate from a woman in her late teens or twenties in good health and CMV-seronegative.

The chain has TRBV6-5 and TRBJ1-1; unclear D gene. This CDR3 is 14 amino acids long. The V end lost 2 bases, the J end lost 5 bases, and 12 bases lay between the germline ends. Germline CDR1 is MNHEY and CDR2 is SVGAGI. In nucleotides, the CDR3 is TGTGCCAGCAGTTACCGGGAGGTAGGGACTGAAGCTTTCTTT. Encoded protein: CASSYREVGTEAFF.

Only one count was recorded for this clone. The chain employs TRBV5-1 and TRBJ2-5, with TRBD1 matching 7 bases. Germline lookup yields CDR1 SGHRS and CDR2 YFSETQ. The CDR3 runs to 14 residues. With 4 bases clipped from V and 1 base from J, the junction kept 4 bases outside the gene matches. DNA for the CDR3: TGCGCCAGCAGCGGGGGACAGCCCCAAGAGACCCAGTACTTC. Its translation is CASSGGQPQETQYF.

The chain has TRBV7-2 and TRBJ2-7, with 7 nucleotides matching TRBD1. There are 16 residues in the CDR3. V lost 4 bases, J lost 0 bases, and 9 bases stayed unmatched. CDR1 and CDR2 (germline): SGHTA, FQGNSA. The CDR3 DNA reads TGTGCCAGCAGCTCGACGGGACAGCTGCTCTCCTACGAGCAGTACTTC. Its protein is CASSSTGQLLSYEQYF.